This TCR beta chain is drawn from a study of PD-1 blockade in mismatch repair-deficient tumors. Overall study context: Enrolled about 2013-2016, patients had progressing, pretreated mismatch repair-deficient cancers of 12 to 13 types.

The CDR3 extends over 12 amino acids. Per the germline V gene, CDR1 is LGHNT and CDR2 is FRNRAP. Trimming took off 5 bases at V and 7 bases at J, with 11 bases between the two ends. This table comes from immunoSEQ multiplex PCR, and its TCRdb copy is limited to in-frame clones, with some not included. The sample includes about 24,000 clones, 83% of them seen just once. Whole-study findings and limits: Rapid post-treatment expansion, then contraction, generally preceding radiologic response, marked tumor-resident clones.

With respect to this clone: Its target is unknown.

All patients were mismatch repair deficient, assessed by either PCR or immunohistochemistry. The TCR-sequenced patients were three responders to pembrolizumab. This sequence joins TRBV12-5 and TRBJ2-5; no firm D call. The clonotype was recovered from an adult with mismatch repair-deficient cancer. The material sequenced was peripheral blood, taken 12 weeks after starting pembrolizumab. The CDR3 DNA follows: TGTGCTAGTGGTCCTCCCGTAGGGACCCAGTACTTC. It yields the protein CASGPPVGTQYF.